These T cell receptor beta chains were read from a single sample in a study of blood T cells in healthy people across ages. TCRdb reprocessed the 5' RACE reads via MiXCR and lists one record per CDR3 protein. The sample lists some 760,000 distinct CDR3 sequences; roughly 25% were seen once. The data also belong to a second study, concerning T cells of mothers and their children.

The sequencing sample was made of blood. These receptors were collected from a boy aged 5-17 years in good health. Each CDR3 is given without its conserved first and last residue. A D gene is named only where the DNA matches it firmly. Size tells how often a clone was seen (once, few, many) or the class of an expanded clone, and some rows leave it out.

V gene: TRBV5-5
J gene: TRBJ2-5
clone size: few
D gene: NA
CDR3 protein: ASSLYGLKQETQY

V gene: TRBV7-8
J gene: TRBJ1-1
clone size: few
D gene: NA
CDR3 protein: ASSLEYSGLNTEAF

V gene: TRBV6-1
J gene: TRBJ2-5
clone size: once
D gene: NA
CDR3 protein: ASSQPMPSEVQETQY

V gene: TRBV19
J gene: TRBJ2-7
clone size: NA
D gene: NA
CDR3 protein: ATLLGGEQY

V gene: TRBV27
J gene: TRBJ2-2
clone size: few
D gene: NA
CDR3 protein: ASSIGPGTGELF

V gene: TRBV6-7
J gene: TRBJ2-1
clone size: few
D gene: TRBD2
CDR3 protein: ASSTELACSYNEQF

V gene: TRBV14
J gene: TRBJ1-1
clone size: NA
D gene: NA
CDR3 protein: ASSLISSLEAF

V gene: TRBV7-8
J gene: TRBJ2-2
clone size: few
D gene: NA
CDR3 protein: ASRGLGGAAGELF

V gene: TRBV7-8
J gene: TRBJ2-1
clone size: NA
D gene: TRBD2
CDR3 protein: ASSLGSVTAGDLIPNEQL

V gene: TRBV3-1
J gene: TRBJ1-6
clone size: few
D gene: TRBD1
CDR3 protein: ASSQGTGSTPLH

V gene: TRBV4-2
J gene: TRBJ2-5
clone size: few
D gene: TRBD2
CDR3 protein: ASSQGTSGLETQY

V gene: TRBV7-9
J gene: TRBJ1-2
clone size: NA
D gene: NA
CDR3 protein: ASSLVGGTYGYT

V gene: TRBV20-1
J gene: TRBJ1-6
clone size: NA
D gene: TRBD1
CDR3 protein: SARDRAGGNSPLH

V gene: TRBV7-2
J gene: NA
clone size: few
D gene: TRBD1
CDR3 protein: ASSKDRGLDEQY

V gene: TRBV20-1
J gene: TRBJ2-7
clone size: many
D gene: TRBD1
CDR3 protein: SARGQGYEQY

V gene: TRBV6-6
J gene: TRBJ1-2
clone size: few
D gene: NA
CDR3 protein: ASSYGQLANYGYT

V gene: TRBV29-1
J gene: TRBJ2-7
clone size: few
D gene: NA
CDR3 protein: SVFPGDEQY

V gene: TRBV6-1
J gene: TRBJ2-7
clone size: NA
D gene: TRBD2
CDR3 protein: ASSADTVGFQRGYEQY

V gene: TRBV20-1
J gene: TRBJ2-2
clone size: NA
D gene: NA
CDR3 protein: SAEGRNTGELF

V gene: TRBV20-1
J gene: TRBJ2-1
clone size: NA
D gene: TRBD2
CDR3 protein: SARDGALAGVHNEQF

V gene: TRBV11-2
J gene: TRBJ1-2
clone size: once
D gene: NA
CDR3 protein: ASSLGEVGYT

V gene: TRBV6-6
J gene: TRBJ1-1
clone size: NA
D gene: NA
CDR3 protein: ASSYPMGDTEAF

V gene: TRBV14
J gene: TRBJ2-5
clone size: few
D gene: NA
CDR3 protein: ASSQASSAYVQY

V gene: TRBV5-5
J gene: TRBJ1-2
clone size: NA
D gene: NA
CDR3 protein: ASSLEFPGYT

V gene: TRBV11-2
J gene: TRBJ2-5
clone size: NA
D gene: NA
CDR3 protein: ASSLTLERETQY

V gene: TRBV2
J gene: TRBJ2-7
clone size: NA
D gene: TRBD2
CDR3 protein: ASSGASGDYEQY

V gene: TRBV6-2/TRBV6-3
J gene: TRBJ2-1
clone size: once
D gene: NA
CDR3 protein: ASSYGLAINEQF

V gene: TRBV12-3/TRBV12-4
J gene: TRBJ2-3
clone size: NA
D gene: NA
CDR3 protein: ASSSTSEGDTQY

V gene: TRBV6-2/TRBV6-3
J gene: TRBJ2-1
clone size: NA
D gene: TRBD1
CDR3 protein: ASSPGQGFYEQF

V gene: TRBV9
J gene: TRBJ1-2
clone size: NA
D gene: NA
CDR3 protein: ASRNNYGYT

V gene: TRBV29-1
J gene: TRBJ2-1
clone size: few
D gene: NA
CDR3 protein: SVEAGGPVNEQF

V gene: TRBV2
J gene: TRBJ2-5
clone size: few
D gene: TRBD2
CDR3 protein: ASSKGLAGRETQY

V gene: TRBV20-1
J gene: TRBJ2-1
clone size: NA
D gene: TRBD2
CDR3 protein: SARASGRAYNEQF

V gene: TRBV7-3
J gene: TRBJ2-7
clone size: few
D gene: NA
CDR3 protein: ASSLTYGAYEQY

V gene: TRBV20-1
J gene: TRBJ2-1
clone size: NA
D gene: TRBD2
CDR3 protein: SARGGLAVYEQF

V gene: TRBV29-1
J gene: TRBJ2-1
clone size: NA
D gene: NA
CDR3 protein: SVEDLGAEQF

V gene: TRBV20-1
J gene: TRBJ1-1
clone size: NA
D gene: NA
CDR3 protein: SAGETVGTEAF

V gene: TRBV13
J gene: TRBJ2-2
clone size: few
D gene: NA
CDR3 protein: ASSSWTVTTGELF

V gene: TRBV14
J gene: TRBJ1-3
clone size: NA
D gene: NA
CDR3 protein: ASSRDTALSGNTIY

V gene: TRBV4-1
J gene: TRBJ2-1
clone size: NA
D gene: TRBD2
CDR3 protein: ASSQLKREVGNEQF

V gene: TRBV28
J gene: TRBJ2-5
clone size: few
D gene: TRBD1
CDR3 protein: ASSVTGAHETQY

V gene: TRBV4-1
J gene: NA
clone size: NA
D gene: NA
CDR3 protein: ASSQGSGRDAYEQY

V gene: TRBV2
J gene: TRBJ2-5
clone size: many
D gene: NA
CDR3 protein: ASSGLETQY

V gene: TRBV4-1
J gene: NA
clone size: few
D gene: NA
CDR3 protein: ASSQQWSRELHEQY

V gene: TRBV7-8
J gene: TRBJ2-5
clone size: NA
D gene: NA
CDR3 protein: ASSGVQTQY

V gene: TRBV28
J gene: TRBJ2-1
clone size: NA
D gene: TRBD2
CDR3 protein: ASTHLAGAYNEQF

V gene: TRBV9
J gene: TRBJ2-2
clone size: few
D gene: NA
CDR3 protein: ASSVAKDKANTGELF

V gene: TRBV5-1
J gene: TRBJ1-4
clone size: NA
D gene: NA
CDR3 protein: ASTQGAADEKLF

V gene: TRBV5-1
J gene: TRBJ1-2
clone size: few
D gene: TRBD1
CDR3 protein: ASSLTGAGFYGYT

V gene: TRBV5-4
J gene: TRBJ1-4
clone size: many
D gene: NA
CDR3 protein: ASSLVPTNEKLF

V gene: TRBV6-1
J gene: TRBJ2-7
clone size: NA
D gene: NA
CDR3 protein: ASSDGRGSSYEQY

V gene: TRBV27
J gene: TRBJ2-2
clone size: NA
D gene: TRBD2
CDR3 protein: ASRLSLGLAENTGELF

V gene: TRBV2
J gene: TRBJ1-2
clone size: NA
D gene: TRBD1
CDR3 protein: ASRSDRVGVNGYT

V gene: TRBV7-8
J gene: TRBJ2-6
clone size: NA
D gene: NA
CDR3 protein: ASSLDWAGANVLT

V gene: TRBV29-1
J gene: TRBJ2-1
clone size: few
D gene: TRBD1
CDR3 protein: SVERGRAPSYNEQF

V gene: TRBV5-1
J gene: TRBJ2-1
clone size: few
D gene: NA
CDR3 protein: ASSLPTPSKPSSYNEQF

V gene: TRBV7-9
J gene: TRBJ2-5
clone size: few
D gene: NA
CDR3 protein: ASSLVAMGQETQY